The source of this T cell receptor (beta chain) is a study of siplizumab effects on memory and regulatory T cells. Findings of the study overall: Roughly 80-97% of proliferating CD4+ or CD8+ clones defied assignment to a naive or memory phenotype.

Profiling relied on immunoSEQ multiplex PCR, and the TCRdb table lists in-frame clones only, not all of them. The sample has about 72,000 clones; about 90% are singletons. Germline V CDR1 and CDR2: LNHDA, SQIVND (reference sequence). V lost 5 bases and J lost 7, with 12 bases in between. The CDR3 covers 13 residues. Note on this clone: Its matching antigen is unknown.

The sequenced sample consisted of CD8+ T cells sorted from blood. The chain couples TRBV19 to TRBJ1-5, with D tentatively TRBD1 (5 bases). The receptor was isolated from a human donor in good health. The CDR3 DNA sequence: TGTGCCAGTAGTCACAGGATCCTACAGCCCCAGCATTTT. The encoded protein is CASSHRILQPQHF.